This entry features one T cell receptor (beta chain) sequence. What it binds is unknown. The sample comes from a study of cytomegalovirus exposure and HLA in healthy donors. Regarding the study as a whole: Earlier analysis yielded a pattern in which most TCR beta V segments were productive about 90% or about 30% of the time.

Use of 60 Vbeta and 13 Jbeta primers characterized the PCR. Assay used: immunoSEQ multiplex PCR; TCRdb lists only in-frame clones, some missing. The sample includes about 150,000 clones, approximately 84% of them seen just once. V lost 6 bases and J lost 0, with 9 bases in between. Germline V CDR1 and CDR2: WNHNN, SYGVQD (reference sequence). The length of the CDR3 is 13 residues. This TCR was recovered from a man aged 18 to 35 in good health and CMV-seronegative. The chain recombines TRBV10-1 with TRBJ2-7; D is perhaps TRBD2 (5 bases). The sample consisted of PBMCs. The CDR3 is CASRRTFSYEQYF. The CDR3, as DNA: TGCGCCAGCAGAAGGACTTTCTCCTACGAGCAGTACTTC.